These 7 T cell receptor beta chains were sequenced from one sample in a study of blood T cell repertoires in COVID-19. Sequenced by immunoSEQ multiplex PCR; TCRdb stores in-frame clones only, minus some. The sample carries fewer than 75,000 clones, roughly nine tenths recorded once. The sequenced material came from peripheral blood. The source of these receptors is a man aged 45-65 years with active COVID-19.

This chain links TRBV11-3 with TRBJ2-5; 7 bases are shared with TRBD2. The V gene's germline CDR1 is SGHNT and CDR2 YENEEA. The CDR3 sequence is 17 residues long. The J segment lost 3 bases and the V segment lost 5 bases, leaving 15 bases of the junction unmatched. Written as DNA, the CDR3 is TGTGCCAGCAGCCTCCGGGACTACCTCCGCTCGGAAGAGACCCAGTACTTC. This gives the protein CASSLRDYLRSEETQYF. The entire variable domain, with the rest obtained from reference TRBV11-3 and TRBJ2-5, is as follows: EAGVVQSPRYKIIEKKQPVAFWCNPISGHNTLYWYLQNLGQGPELLIRYENEEAVDDSQLPKDRFSAERLKGVDSTLKIQPAELGDSAVYLCASSLRDYLRSEETQYFGPGTRLLVL.

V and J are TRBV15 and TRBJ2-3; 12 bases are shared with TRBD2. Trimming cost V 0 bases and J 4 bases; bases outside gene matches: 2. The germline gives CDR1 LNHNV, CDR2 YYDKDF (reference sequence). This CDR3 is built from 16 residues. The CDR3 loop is CATSRDLAGGPDTQYF. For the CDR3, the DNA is TGTGCCACCAGCAGAGATCTAGCGGGGGGGCCAGATACGCAGTATTTT.

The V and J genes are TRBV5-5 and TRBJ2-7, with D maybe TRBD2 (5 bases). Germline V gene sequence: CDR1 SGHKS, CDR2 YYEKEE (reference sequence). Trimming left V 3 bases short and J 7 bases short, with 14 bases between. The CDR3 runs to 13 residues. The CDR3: CASSSTGVTEQYF. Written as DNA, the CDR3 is TGTGCCAGCAGCTCCACCGGGGTTACTGAGCAGTACTTC.

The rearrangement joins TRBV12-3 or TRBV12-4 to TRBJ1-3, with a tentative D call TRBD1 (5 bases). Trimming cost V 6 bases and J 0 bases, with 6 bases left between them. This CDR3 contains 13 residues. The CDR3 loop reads CASSRDSGNTIYF. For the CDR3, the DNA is TGTGCCAGCAGCAGGGACTCTGGAAACACCATATATTTT.

CDR3 in DNA: TGTGCCAGCAGCCCGGGACTAGCGGGGGACGCCATGAGCTCCTACGAGCAGTACTTC. Translation gives CASSPGLAGDAMSSYEQYF. This chain uses TRBV5-6 with TRBJ2-7, with 14 bases that match TRBD2. Germline values: CDR1 SGHDT, CDR2 YYEEEE. The CDR3 consists of 19 residues. V gave up 4 bases and J gave up 0 bases; unmatched junction bases: 12.

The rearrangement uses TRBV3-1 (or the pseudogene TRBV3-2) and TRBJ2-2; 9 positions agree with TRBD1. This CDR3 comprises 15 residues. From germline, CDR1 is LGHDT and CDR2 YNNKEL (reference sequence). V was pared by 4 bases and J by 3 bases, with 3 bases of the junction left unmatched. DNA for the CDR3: TGTGCCAGCAGCCGAACAGGGGGCTACACCGGGGAGCTGTTTTTT. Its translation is CASSRTGGYTGELFF.

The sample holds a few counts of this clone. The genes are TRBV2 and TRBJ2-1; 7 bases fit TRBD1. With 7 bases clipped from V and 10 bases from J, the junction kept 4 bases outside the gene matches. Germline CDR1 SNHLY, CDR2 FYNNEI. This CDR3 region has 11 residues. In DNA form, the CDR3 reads TGTGCCAGCATTCAGGGGGTCGAGCAGTTCTTC. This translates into CASIQGVEQFF.